These 29 T cell receptor beta chains share one sample of origin, sequenced in a study of shared clonotypes between healthy human individuals. Naivety among CD8 cells was defined by CD45RO negativity and positive CCR7 selection, thereby excluding terminally differentiated effector memory CD45RA+ cells. Libraries were prepared by immunoSEQ multiplex PCR; TCRdb keeps only in-frame clonotypes and omits some of them. The sample includes about 680,000 clones, about 90% seen only once; the top ten take nearly 25%. The sequencing sample was made of naive CD8+ T cells sorted from blood. Source of these receptors: a man aged 25 to 40 in good health.

The rearrangement uses TRBV7-8 and TRBJ2-7, with D unresolved. The ends were cut back, 4 bases at V and 6 bases at J, with 22 bases in the middle. CDR3 size: 16 residues. The germline V gene has CDR1 SGHVS and CDR2 FQNEAQ. The CDR3 DNA reads as TGTGCCAGCAGCTCCCCGATAGTATCTGTCGCGAGCGAGCAGTACTTC. It yields the protein CASSSPIVSVASEQYF.

Comments on this clone: Different DNA sequences within this sample yield the same CDR3. The V call is TRBV7-9, the J call TRBJ2-7, with a tentative D call TRBD1 (7 bases). Germline values: CDR1 SEHNR, CDR2 FQNEAQ (reference sequence). V lost 4 bases, J lost 4 bases, and 11 bases lay in between. This CDR3 is built from 13 residues. The CDR3 protein is CASSSRDSYEQYF. DNA for the CDR3: TGTGCCAGCAGCTCGCGGGACAGTTACGAGCAGTACTTC.

The rearrangement links TRBV10-3 to TRBJ2-7; 8 bases map to TRBD1. The CDR3 runs 15 residues. Germline assignment: CDR1 ENHRY and CDR2 SYGVKD. V lost 3 bases, J lost 3 bases, and 7 bases stayed unmatched. Written as DNA, the CDR3 is TGTGCCATCAGTGATCGGACAGGGCCCCGCTACGAGCAGTACTTC. Protein sequence: CAISDRTGPRYEQYF.

The rearrangement joins TRBV7-9 to TRBJ2-1; perhaps TRBD1 as D (6 bases). The germline CDR1 and CDR2 sequences are SEHNR and FQNEAQ (reference sequence). V lost 5 bases and J lost 9, with 20 bases in between. The CDR3 is made up of 15 amino acids. CDR3 sequence: CASSTGELGQSEQFF. Here the CDR3 DNA reads TGTGCCAGCAGCACCGGAGAATTGGGACAATCTGAGCAGTTCTTC.

The chain carries TRBV6-6 and TRBJ2-7, with 13 bases lining up with TRBD2. Germline CDR1 and CDR2: MNHNY and SVGAGI (reference sequence). Trimming took 5 bases from V and 7 from J; bases not matched to a gene: 11. This CDR3 spans 16 amino acids. CDR3 bases: TGTGCCAGCAGTAGACTAGCGGGAGGACAAAACTTTGAGCAGTACTTC. Translating it yields CASSRLAGGQNFEQYF.

The J gene is TRBJ1-5, the V gene TRBV6-1; D might be TRBD1 (6 bases). Germline-derived CDR1 and CDR2 are MNHNS and SASEGT. V was cut by 1 base and J by 0 bases, with 13 bases left in between. The CDR3 covers 17 residues. The CDR3 DNA follows: TGTGCCAGCAGTGAAGAAGGGATAGGGGGTAGCAATCAGCCCCAGCATTTT. Protein product: CASSEEGIGGSNQPQHF.

V and J are TRBV29-1 and TRBJ2-6; maybe TRBD2 (6 bases). Trimming took 3 bases from V and 2 from J, leaving 8 bases between them. In germline, CDR1 is SQVTM, CDR2 ANQGSEA. This CDR3 region has 14 residues. CDR3 sequence: CSVEGEAGANVLTF. DNA for the CDR3: TGCAGCGTTGAGGGGGAGGCTGGGGCCAACGTCCTGACTTTC.

This chain connects TRBV2 to TRBJ1-1, with D unresolved. Trimming cost V 4 bases and J 1 base, with 16 bases left between them. Germline CDR1 is SNHLY and CDR2 is FYNNEI. CDR3 length equals 16 residues. The CDR3 sequence: CASSAGDITRNTEAFF. The DNA for the CDR3 is TGTGCCAGCAGTGCCGGGGATATTACGCGGAACACTGAAGCTTTCTTT.

The rearrangement links TRBV2 to TRBJ1-1, with a weak D call TRBD1 (6 bases). V shed 10 bases and J shed 11 bases, with 14 bases lying between them. The germline CDR1 and CDR2 sequences are SNHLY and FYNNEI. CDR3 length: 10 amino acids. The CDR3 DNA sequence: TGTGCCAAACGGACAGAGGGGGCTTTCTTT. Encoded protein: CAKRTEGAFF.

The CDR3 nucleotides read TGTGCCAGCAGTTTGGGTGGGAAAAGCACAGATACGCAGTATTTT. Translating it yields CASSLGGKSTDTQYF. The V and J genes are TRBV28 and TRBJ2-3; D is ambiguous. The CDR3 is 15 residues long. V was cut by 3 bases and J by 0 bases, with 10 bases left in between. Germline lookup yields CDR1 MDHEN and CDR2 SYDVKM.

This clone was observed a single time. Additional DNA sequences in this sample encode the identical CDR3. This chain joins TRBV28 and TRBJ2-7; 9 bases are shared with TRBD1. J gave up 4 bases and V 6 bases, and 4 bases lay outside the gene matches. The CDR3 spans 13 residues. Germline V gene lookup returns CDR1 MDHEN and CDR2 SYDVKM. The CDR3 DNA follows: TGTGCCAGCAGCCCCGACAGGGGGTACGAGCAGTACTTC. Translation gives CASSPDRGYEQYF. The full variable domain, in which reference TRBV28 and TRBJ2-7 provide the parts outside the CDR3, is DVKVTQSSRYLVKRTGEKVFLECVQDMDHENMFWYRQDPGLGLRLIYFSYDVKMKEKGDIPEGYSVSREKKERFSLILESASTNQTSMYLCASSPDRGYEQYFGPGTRLTVT.

The V gene is TRBV5-6, the J gene TRBJ1-1; no reliable D call. The CDR3 has 12 residues. The germline CDR1 and CDR2 sequences are SGHDT and YYEEEE. V was clipped by 4 bases and J by 8 bases, with 12 bases between them. The CDR3 protein is CASSPGGQEAFF. CDR3 in DNA: TGTGCCAGCAGCCCGGGAGGGCAAGAAGCTTTCTTT. The whole variable domain, remainder taken from reference TRBV5-6 and TRBJ1-1, is DAGVTQSPTHLIKTRGQQVTLRCSPKSGHDTVSWYQQALGQGPQFIFQYYEEEERQRGNFPDRFSGHQFPNYSSELNVNALLLGDSALYLCASSPGGQEAFFGQGTRLTVV.

Notes on this clone: Its ends do not fully match the called genes, so a read error is possible. The chain couples TRBV6-1 to TRBJ2-7, with D possibly matching TRBD1 (6 bases). Germline-derived CDR1 and CDR2 are MNHNS and SASEGT. The CDR3 has 10 residues. CDR3 region: CASSGTGFSF. CDR3 nucleotides: TGTGCCAGCAGTGGTACAGGGTTCTCCTTC.

As to this clone: Mismatch with germline at one junction end may stem from a read error. V is TRBV4-1 and J is TRBJ2-1; 8 nucleotides line up with TRBD1. From germline, CDR1 is MGHRA and CDR2 YSYEKL. The CDR3 covers 15 residues. The CDR3 bases are TGCGCCAGCAGCCCCCAGGACAGGGCGTTGGATGAACAGTTCTTC. Translated, it gives CASSPQDRALDEQFF.

CDR3 nucleotides: TGTGCCAGCAGCCAAGGGAGTGACTACGAGCAGTACTTC. Its translation: CASSQGSDYEQYF. The chain combines TRBV14 with TRBJ2-7; D gene ambiguous. The CDR3 consists of 13 residues. With 1 base removed from V and 3 bases from J, the gap between germline ends came to 7 bases. Germline values: CDR1 SGHDN, CDR2 FVKESK.

The chain couples TRBV29-1 to TRBJ2-1; 8 bases match TRBD2. Per the germline V gene, CDR1 is SQVTM and CDR2 is ANQGSEA. V lost 2 bases, J lost 4 bases, and 10 bases stayed unmatched. The length of the CDR3 is 16 residues. The CDR3 loop reads CSVESVAGFTYNEQFF. For the CDR3, the DNA is TGCAGCGTTGAATCGGTAGCGGGATTCACTTACAATGAGCAGTTCTTC.

The chain is built from TRBV7-7 and TRBJ2-2, with D perhaps TRBD2 (6 bases). V was pared by 6 bases and J by 7 bases, with 12 bases between. This CDR3 has 13 amino acids. The germline CDR1 and CDR2 sequences are SSHAT and FNYEAQ (reference sequence). The CDR3, as DNA: TGTGCCAGCAGTGTAGGGGAGGTCGGGGAGCTGTTTTTT. It is translated as CASSVGEVGELFF.

Note on this clone: An end of the junction differs from the germline gene, which may be a read error. CDR3 bases: TGTGCCAGCAGCTTGGGGGCGGGAGAAATCATGGTCTTC. Amino acids: CASSLGAGEIMVF. The chain has TRBV11-2 and TRBJ2-1; D is perhaps TRBD2 (7 bases). Germline CDR1 and CDR2: SGHAT and FQNNGV. This CDR3 region has 13 residues.

This chain joins TRBV5-6 and TRBJ2-5, with D maybe TRBD1 (5 bases). Germline assignment: CDR1 SGHDT and CDR2 YYEEEE. CDR3 length: 14 amino acids. V was shortened by 4 bases and J by 5 bases, with 15 bases between the two germline ends. CDR3 coding DNA: TGTGCCAGCAGCCTTGGCAGGACATGGGAGACCCAGTACTTC. It translates to CASSLGRTWETQYF.

This chain links TRBV14 with TRBJ2-7, with TRBD2 as a possible D gene (7 bases). The ends were cut back, 0 bases at V and 6 bases at J, with 15 bases in the middle. The germline V gene encodes CDR1 SGHDN and CDR2 FVKESK. There are 15 residues in the CDR3. The CDR3 here is CASSQETGRGFEQYF. The CDR3 nucleotides are TGTGCCAGCAGCCAAGAGACGGGGAGGGGGTTCGAGCAGTACTTC. Supplemented by reference TRBV14 and TRBJ2-7, the full variable domain reads EAGVTQFPSHSVIEKGQTVTLRCDPISGHDNLYWYRRVMGKEIKFLLHFVKESKQDESGMPNNRFLAERTGGTYSTLKVQPAELEDSGVYFCASSQETGRGFEQYFGPGTRLTVT.

This clone appeared a single time. V gene TRBV30 combines with J gene TRBJ2-1, with a possible D match to TRBD1 (8 bases). V was trimmed by 2 bases and J by 2 bases, leaving 13 bases between them. The V gene's germline CDR1 is GTSNPN and CDR2 SVGIG (reference sequence). The CDR3 has 15 residues. Here the CDR3 reads CAWSLTGGAYNEQFF. The CDR3 DNA follows: TGTGCCTGGAGTCTCACAGGGGGGGCCTACAATGAGCAGTTCTTC.

This clone was seen only once. The rearrangement links TRBV7-9 to TRBJ2-7; 8 bases line up with TRBD2. This CDR3 has 13 residues. V gave up 10 bases and J gave up 7 bases; unmatched junction bases: 12. Germline assignment: CDR1 SEHNR and CDR2 FQNEAQ (reference sequence). The CDR3 DNA reads TGTGCCACCTCGGGGGGGGATTTCGAAGAGCAGTACTTC. It specifies CATSGGDFEEQYF.

This chain connects TRBV11-2 to TRBJ2-7; 14 bases fit TRBD2. Trimming took 5 bases from V and 3 from J; bases not matched to a gene: 3. Per the germline V gene, CDR1 is SGHAT and CDR2 is FQNNGV. CDR3 length: 15 residues. The CDR3 spells CASSVGTSGGYEQYF. CDR3 bases: TGTGCCAGCAGCGTAGGGACTAGCGGGGGCTACGAGCAGTACTTC.

As for this clone: Other nucleotide sequences in the sample specify the same CDR3. The gene calls are TRBV29-1 and TRBJ1-2; 7 nucleotides align to TRBD1. The CDR3 is 13 residues long. The germline V gene has CDR1 SQVTM and CDR2 ANQGSEA. V gave up 5 bases and J gave up 2 bases; unmatched junction bases: 5. CDR3 bases: TGCAGCGTTCCCCAGGGGGTCAACTATGGCTACACCTTC. Protein sequence: CSVPQGVNYGYTF.

The V gene is TRBV7-9, the J gene TRBJ2-7; D unclear. From germline, CDR1 is SEHNR and CDR2 FQNEAQ (reference sequence). The CDR3 totals 15 residues. V gave up 5 bases and J gave up 0 bases, with 14 bases separating them. The CDR3 loop reads CASSLSLQSSYEQYF. CDR3 sequence (DNA): TGTGCCAGCAGCCTATCGTTACAGAGCTCCTACGAGCAGTACTTC.

V gene TRBV9 combines with J gene TRBJ2-5; TRBD2 might be the D (6 bases). Germline CDR1 reads SGDLS; CDR2 reads YYNGEE. There are 15 residues in the CDR3. Trimming removed 3 bases from V and 3 bases from J, with 15 bases in between. The CDR3 is CASSAGELVKETQYF. DNA for the CDR3: TGTGCCAGCAGCGCGGGAGAGCTAGTTAAAGAGACCCAGTACTTC.

The rearrangement uses TRBV19 and TRBJ2-2; D is perhaps TRBD1 (6 bases). The V and J ends lost 3 bases and 6 bases respectively, with 23 bases between them. The length of the CDR3 is 18 residues. The germline CDR1 and CDR2 sequences are LNHDA and SQIVND (reference sequence). CDR3 DNA: TGTGCCAGTAGTATCCAATTATTGGTCAGGACAGCGGCCGGGGAGCTGTTTTTT. This encodes CASSIQLLVRTAAGELFF.

In its sample, this clone was seen once. The chain employs TRBV29-1 and TRBJ2-1; 10 bases match TRBD2. Trimming at V came to 2 bases and at J to 7 bases, leaving 8 bases not matched to a gene. Germline CDR1 SQVTM, CDR2 ANQGSEA. The CDR3 totals 15 residues. The CDR3 sequence: CSVESSGSHGNEQFF. Written as DNA, the CDR3 is TGCAGCGTTGAATCTAGCGGGAGTCATGGAAATGAGCAGTTCTTC.

The chain employs TRBV10-3 and TRBJ1-1; no clear D gene. V lost 10 bases and J lost 0, with 15 bases in between. The CDR3 covers 14 residues. Per the germline V gene, CDR1 is ENHRY and CDR2 is SYGVKD. CDR3 coding DNA: TGTGCCAGCGCTGGGCGGAGCATGAACACTGAAGCTTTCTTT. Its translation is CASAGRSMNTEAFF.